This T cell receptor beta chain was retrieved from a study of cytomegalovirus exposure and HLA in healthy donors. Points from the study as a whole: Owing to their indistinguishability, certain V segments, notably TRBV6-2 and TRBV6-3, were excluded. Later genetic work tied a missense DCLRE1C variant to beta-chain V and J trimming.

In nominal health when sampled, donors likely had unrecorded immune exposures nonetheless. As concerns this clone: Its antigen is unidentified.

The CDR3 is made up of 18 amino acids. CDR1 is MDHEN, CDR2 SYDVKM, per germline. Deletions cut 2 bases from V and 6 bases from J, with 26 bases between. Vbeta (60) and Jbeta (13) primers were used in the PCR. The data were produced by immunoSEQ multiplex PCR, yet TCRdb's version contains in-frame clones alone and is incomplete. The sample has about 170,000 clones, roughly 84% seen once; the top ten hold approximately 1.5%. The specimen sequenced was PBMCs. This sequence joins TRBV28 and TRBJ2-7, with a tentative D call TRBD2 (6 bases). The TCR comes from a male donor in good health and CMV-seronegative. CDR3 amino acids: CASSLLAPRRRGSGEQYF. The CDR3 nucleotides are TGTGCCAGCAGTTTACTCGCCCCCAGGCGGAGGGGTTCGGGCGAGCAGTACTTC. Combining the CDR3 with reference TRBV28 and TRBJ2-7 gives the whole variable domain DVKVTQSSRYLVKRTGEKVFLECVQDMDHENMFWYRQDPGLGLRLIYFSYDVKMKEKGDIPEGYSVSREKKERFSLILESASTNQTSMYLCASSLLAPRRRGSGEQYFGPGTRLTVT.